This paragraph covers one T cell receptor (beta chain) sequence. The authors sequenced unsorted PBMC DNA on ten immunoSEQ deep assay plates. Using immunoSEQ multiplex PCR, the repertoire was profiled, and TCRdb retains in-frame clones only, with some absent. This table holds about 490,000 clones, 75% to 85% found once. This record comes from a study of shared clonotypes between healthy human individuals. Study details: The composition of the donors was a couple of women and a few men aged 18 to 49.

The CDR3 is 13 residues long. Trimming cost V 6 bases and J 5 bases, with 13 bases left between them. Germline CDR1 and CDR2: WSHSY and SAAADI. The source material was PBMCs. This sequence was found in a woman aged 40 to 49 in good health. Some clones in this sample may be carry-over from other donors' samples. The chain combines TRBV10-2 with TRBJ1-1; D is uncertain. The CDR3 loop reads CASRWTGETEAFF. Here the CDR3 DNA reads TGCGCCAGCAGATGGACGGGCGAGACTGAAGCTTTCTTT.